This paragraph covers one T cell receptor (beta chain) sequence. These data originate in a study of blood T cell repertoires in COVID-19. For the study at large: Some COVID-19 samples were acute and others convalescent; all came from the United States, Italy and Spain. PBMCs, B-cell-depleted T cells, or T cells were the source of the cDNA or gDNA that made up the material.

One Seattle source followed patients from active infection through their disease course. The CDR3 sequence is 11 residues long. Germline V gene data show CDR1 as DFQATT and CDR2 as SNEGSKA (reference sequence). Authors' data handling: Reference gene primer amplification in the assay estimated nucleated cell counts. TCRdb's table, derived via immunoSEQ multiplex PCR, lists solely in-frame clones and lacks some. V and J calls and clone size are as listed in that table; D and trimming were resolved from the DNA. Here the sample spans about 440,000 clones, approximately 89% being singletons. The chain carries TRBV20-1 and TRBJ1-2; unclear D gene. The sequencing sample was made of peripheral blood. The sequence came from a woman in her forties or fifties with COVID-19, enrolled during active disease. The CDR3 region has the DNA TGCAGCGCGATCCTAAACGGGGGCTACACCTTC. Translated, it gives CSAILNGGYTF.